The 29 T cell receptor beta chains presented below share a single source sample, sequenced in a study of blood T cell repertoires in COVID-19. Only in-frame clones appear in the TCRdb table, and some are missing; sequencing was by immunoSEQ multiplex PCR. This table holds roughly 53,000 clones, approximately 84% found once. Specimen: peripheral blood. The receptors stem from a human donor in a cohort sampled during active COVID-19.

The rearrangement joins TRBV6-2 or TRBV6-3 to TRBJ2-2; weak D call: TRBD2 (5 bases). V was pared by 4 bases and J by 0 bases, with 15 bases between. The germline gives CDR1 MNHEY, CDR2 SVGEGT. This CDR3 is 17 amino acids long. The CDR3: CASSLLPSSTNTGELFF. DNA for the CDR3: TGTGCCAGCAGTTTACTCCCTAGCAGCACGAACACCGGGGAGCTGTTTTTT.

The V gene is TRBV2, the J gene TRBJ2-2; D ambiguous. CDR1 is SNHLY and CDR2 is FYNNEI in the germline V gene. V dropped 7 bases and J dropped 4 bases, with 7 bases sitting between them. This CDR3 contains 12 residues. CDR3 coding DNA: TGTGCCAGCACCCTCTTCACCGGGGAGCTGTTTTTT. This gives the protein CASTLFTGELFF.

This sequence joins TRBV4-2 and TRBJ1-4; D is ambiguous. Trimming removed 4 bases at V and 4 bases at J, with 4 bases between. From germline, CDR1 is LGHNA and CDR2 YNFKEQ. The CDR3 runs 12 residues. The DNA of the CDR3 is TGTGCCAGCAGCCGACTTAATGAAAAACTGTTTTTT. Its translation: CASSRLNEKLFF.

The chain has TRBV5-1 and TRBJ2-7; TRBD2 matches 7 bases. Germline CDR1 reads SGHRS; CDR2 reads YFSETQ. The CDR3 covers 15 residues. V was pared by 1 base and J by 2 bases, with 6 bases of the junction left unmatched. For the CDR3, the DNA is TGCGCCAGCAGCTTGCAAGCGGGACCGACCTACGAGCAGTACTTC. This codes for CASSLQAGPTYEQYF.

CDR3 in amino acids: CASRRRGHYGYTF. The CDR3 nucleotides read TGTGCCAGCAGACGACGGGGTCACTATGGCTACACCTTC. V and J are TRBV6-5 and TRBJ1-2; no firm D call. V was trimmed by 6 bases and J by 3 bases, leaving 11 bases between them. The CDR3 contains 13 residues. Germline V gene data show CDR1 as MNHEY and CDR2 as SVGAGI.

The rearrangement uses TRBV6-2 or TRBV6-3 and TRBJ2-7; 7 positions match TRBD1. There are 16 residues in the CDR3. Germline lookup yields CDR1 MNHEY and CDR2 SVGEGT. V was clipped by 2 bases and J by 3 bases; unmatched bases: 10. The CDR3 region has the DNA TGTGCCAGCAGTTACCCCGTTTTGGCAGGGGGCTACGAGCAGTACTTC. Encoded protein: CASSYPVLAGGYEQYF.

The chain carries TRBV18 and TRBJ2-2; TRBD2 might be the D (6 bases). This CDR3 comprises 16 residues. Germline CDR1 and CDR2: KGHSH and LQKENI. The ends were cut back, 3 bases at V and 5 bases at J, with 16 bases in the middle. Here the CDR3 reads CASSPRDSPWTGELFF. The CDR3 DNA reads TGTGCCAGCTCACCCCGGGACTCCCCCTGGACCGGGGAGCTGTTTTTT.

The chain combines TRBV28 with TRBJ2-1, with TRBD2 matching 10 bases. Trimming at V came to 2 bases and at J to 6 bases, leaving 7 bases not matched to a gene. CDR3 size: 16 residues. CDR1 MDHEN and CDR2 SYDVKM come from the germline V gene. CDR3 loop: CASSLTLAGVLNEQFF. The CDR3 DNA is TGTGCCAGCAGTTTAACTCTAGCGGGAGTGCTCAATGAGCAGTTCTTC.

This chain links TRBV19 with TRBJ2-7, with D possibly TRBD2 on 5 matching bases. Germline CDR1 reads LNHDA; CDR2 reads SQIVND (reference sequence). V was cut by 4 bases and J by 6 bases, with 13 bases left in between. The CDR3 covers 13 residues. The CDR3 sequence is CASSRPGFGEQYF. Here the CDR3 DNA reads TGTGCCAGTAGTAGGCCGGGGTTCGGCGAGCAGTACTTC.

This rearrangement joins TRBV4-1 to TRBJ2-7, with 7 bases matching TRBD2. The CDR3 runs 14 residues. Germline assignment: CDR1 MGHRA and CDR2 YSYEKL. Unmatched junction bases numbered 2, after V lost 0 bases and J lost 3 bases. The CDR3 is CASSQDGGNYEQYF. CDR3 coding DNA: TGCGCCAGCAGCCAAGACGGGGGGAACTACGAGCAGTACTTC.

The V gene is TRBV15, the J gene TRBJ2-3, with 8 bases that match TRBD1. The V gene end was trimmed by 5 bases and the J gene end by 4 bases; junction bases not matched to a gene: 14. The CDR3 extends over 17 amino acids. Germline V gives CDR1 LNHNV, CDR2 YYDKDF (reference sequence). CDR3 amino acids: CATSPSSGQGSPDTQYF. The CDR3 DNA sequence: TGTGCCACCAGCCCGTCCAGCGGACAGGGTAGTCCAGATACGCAGTATTTT. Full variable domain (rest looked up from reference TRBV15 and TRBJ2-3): DAMVIQNPRYQVTQFGKPVTLSCSQTLNHNVMYWYQQKSSQAPKLLFHYYDKDFNNEADTPDNFQSRRPNTSFCFLDIRSPGLGDTAMYLCATSPSSGQGSPDTQYFGPGTRLTVL.

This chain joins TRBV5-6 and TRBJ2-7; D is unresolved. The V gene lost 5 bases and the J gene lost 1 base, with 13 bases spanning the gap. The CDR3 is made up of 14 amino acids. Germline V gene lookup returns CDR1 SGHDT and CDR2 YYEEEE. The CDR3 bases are TGTGCCAGCAGTTCCAGGTCCCTATCCTACGAGCAGTACTTC. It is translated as CASSSRSLSYEQYF.

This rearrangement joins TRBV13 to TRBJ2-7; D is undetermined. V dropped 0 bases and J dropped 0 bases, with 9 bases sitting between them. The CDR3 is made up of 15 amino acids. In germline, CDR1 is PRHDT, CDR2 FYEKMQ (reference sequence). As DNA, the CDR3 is TGTGCCAGCAGCTTAGGATCTGGGCCCTCCTACGAGCAGTACTTC. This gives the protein CASSLGSGPSYEQYF.

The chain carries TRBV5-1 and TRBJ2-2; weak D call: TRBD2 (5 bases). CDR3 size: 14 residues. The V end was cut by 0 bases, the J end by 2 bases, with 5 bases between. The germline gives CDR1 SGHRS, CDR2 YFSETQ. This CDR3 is CASSLGLNTGELFF. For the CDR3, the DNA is TGCGCCAGCAGCTTGGGACTAAACACCGGGGAGCTGTTTTTT.

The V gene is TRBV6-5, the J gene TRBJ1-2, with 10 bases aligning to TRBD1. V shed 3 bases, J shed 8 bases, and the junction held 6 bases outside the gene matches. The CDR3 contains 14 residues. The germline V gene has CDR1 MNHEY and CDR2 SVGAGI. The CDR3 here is CASSYSGTGEGYTF. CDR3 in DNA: TGTGCCAGCAGTTATTCCGGGACAGGGGAAGGCTACACCTTC.

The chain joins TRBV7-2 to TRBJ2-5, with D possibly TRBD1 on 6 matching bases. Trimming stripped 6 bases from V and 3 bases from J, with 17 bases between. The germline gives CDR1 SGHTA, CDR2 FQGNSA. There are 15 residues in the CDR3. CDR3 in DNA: TGTGCCAGCAGGCCCACTTCGGGACACAAAGAGACCCAGTACTTC. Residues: CASRPTSGHKETQYF. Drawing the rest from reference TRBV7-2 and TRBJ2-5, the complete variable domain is GAGVSQSPSNKVTEKGKDVELRCDPISGHTALYWYRQSLGQGLEFLIYFQGNSAPDKSGLPSDRFSAERTGGSVSTLTIQRTQQEDSAVYLCASRPTSGHKETQYFGPGTRLLVL.

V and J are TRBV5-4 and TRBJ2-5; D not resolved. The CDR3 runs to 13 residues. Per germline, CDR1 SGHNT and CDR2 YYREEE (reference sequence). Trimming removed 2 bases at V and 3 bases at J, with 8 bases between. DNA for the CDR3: TGTGCCAGCAGCTTAGAGTCCAAAGAGACCCAGTACTTC. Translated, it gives CASSLESKETQYF.

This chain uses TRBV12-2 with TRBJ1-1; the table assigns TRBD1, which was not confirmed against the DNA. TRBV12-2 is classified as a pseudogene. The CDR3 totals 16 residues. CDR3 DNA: TGTGCAAGTCGCTGCCAGGGGGCTCTTTCGAACACTGAAGCTTTCTTT. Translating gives CASRCQGALSNTEAFF.

CDR3 sequence (DNA): TGTGCCAGCAGCCAAGAAGGTTATTATTTAGCCCCCTCGATATATCAAAACATTCAGTACTTC. Protein sequence: CASSQEGYYLAPSIYQNIQYF. V gene TRBV3-1 (or the pseudogene TRBV3-2) combines with J gene TRBJ2-4; D is unresolved. V shed 0 bases and J shed 5 bases, with 29 bases lying between them. CDR1 and CDR2 (germline): LGHDT, YNNKEL (reference sequence). This CDR3 has 21 amino acids.

The CDR3 nucleotides are TGTGCCAGCAACCGGGACAGGGATCCCTACGAGCAGTACTTC. Its protein product is CASNRDRDPYEQYF. The chain has TRBV6-5 and TRBJ2-7; 9 nucleotides line up with TRBD1. This CDR3 comprises 14 residues. Germline-derived CDR1 and CDR2 are MNHEY and SVGAGI. Trimming took 7 bases from V and 2 from J; bases not matched to a gene: 6.

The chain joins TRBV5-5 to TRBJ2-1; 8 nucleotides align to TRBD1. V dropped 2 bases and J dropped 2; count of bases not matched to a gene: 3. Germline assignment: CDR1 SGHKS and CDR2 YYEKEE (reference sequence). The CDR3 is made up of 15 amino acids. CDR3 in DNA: TGTGCCAGCAGCTTCCAGGGGGCAGCCTACAATGAGCAGTTCTTC. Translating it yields CASSFQGAAYNEQFF. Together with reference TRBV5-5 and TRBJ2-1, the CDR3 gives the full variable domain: DAGVTQSPTHLIKTRGQQVTLRCSPISGHKSVSWYQQVLGQGPQFIFQYYEKEERGRGNFPDRFSARQFPNYSSELNVNALLLGDSALYLCASSFQGAAYNEQFFGPGTRLTVL.

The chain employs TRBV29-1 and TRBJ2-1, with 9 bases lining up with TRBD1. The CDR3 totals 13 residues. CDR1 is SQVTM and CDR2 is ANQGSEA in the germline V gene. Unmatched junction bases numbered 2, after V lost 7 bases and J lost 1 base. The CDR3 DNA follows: TGCAGCGGAGGGACAGGGTCCTACAATGAGCAGTTCTTC. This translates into CSGGTGSYNEQFF.

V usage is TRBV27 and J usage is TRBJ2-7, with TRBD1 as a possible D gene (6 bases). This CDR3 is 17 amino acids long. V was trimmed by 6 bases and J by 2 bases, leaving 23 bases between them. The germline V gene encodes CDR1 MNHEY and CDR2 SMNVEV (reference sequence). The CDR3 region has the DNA TGTGCCAGCAGCCTATACCAAGGGGGAACCAGAACCTACGAGCAGTACTTC. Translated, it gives CASSLYQGGTRTYEQYF.

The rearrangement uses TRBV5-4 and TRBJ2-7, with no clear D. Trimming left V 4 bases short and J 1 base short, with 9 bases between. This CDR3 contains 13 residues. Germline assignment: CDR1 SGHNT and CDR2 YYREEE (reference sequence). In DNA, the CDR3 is TGTGCCAGCAGCCCGAACTGGTCCTACGAGCAGTACTTC. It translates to CASSPNWSYEQYF.

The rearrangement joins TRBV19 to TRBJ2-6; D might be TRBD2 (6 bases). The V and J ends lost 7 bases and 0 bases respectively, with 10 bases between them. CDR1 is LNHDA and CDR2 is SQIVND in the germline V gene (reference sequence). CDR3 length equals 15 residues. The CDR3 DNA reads TGTGCCAGTAATCGGGACTTCTCTGGGGCCAACGTCCTGACTTTC. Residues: CASNRDFSGANVLTF.

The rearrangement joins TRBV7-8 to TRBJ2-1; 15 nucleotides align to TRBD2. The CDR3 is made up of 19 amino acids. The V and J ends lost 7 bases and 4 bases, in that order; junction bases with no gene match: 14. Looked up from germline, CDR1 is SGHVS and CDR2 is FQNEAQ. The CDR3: CASIPKRTSGRGWYNEQFF. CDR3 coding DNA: TGTGCCAGCATCCCAAAACGGACTAGCGGGAGGGGATGGTACAATGAGCAGTTCTTC.

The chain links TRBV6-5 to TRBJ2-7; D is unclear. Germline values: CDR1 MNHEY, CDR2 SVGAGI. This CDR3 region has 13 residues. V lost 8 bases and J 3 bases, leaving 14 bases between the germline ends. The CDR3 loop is CASENIDLYEQYF. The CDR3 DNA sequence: TGTGCCAGCGAAAACATCGATCTCTACGAGCAGTACTTC.

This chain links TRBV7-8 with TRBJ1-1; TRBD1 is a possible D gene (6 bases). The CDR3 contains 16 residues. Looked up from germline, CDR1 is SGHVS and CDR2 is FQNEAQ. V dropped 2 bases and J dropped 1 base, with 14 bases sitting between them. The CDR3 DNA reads TGTGCCAGCAGCTTATTCCAATGGACAGAGAACACTGAAGCTTTCTTT. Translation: CASSLFQWTENTEAFF.

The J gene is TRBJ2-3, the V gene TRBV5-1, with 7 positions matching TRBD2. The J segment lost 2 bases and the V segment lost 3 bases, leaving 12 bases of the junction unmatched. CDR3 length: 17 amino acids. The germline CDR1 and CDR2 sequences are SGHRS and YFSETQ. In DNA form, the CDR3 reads TGCGCCAGCAGCTCATTTCGGGGAGGGTCGGTCACAGATACGCAGTATTTT. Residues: CASSSFRGGSVTDTQYF.